Listed here are 22 T cell receptor beta chains from one sample, sequenced in a study of cytomegalovirus exposure and HLA in healthy donors. Primers included in the PCR were 60 Vbeta and 13 Jbeta primers. Sequenced by immunoSEQ multiplex PCR; TCRdb stores in-frame clones only, minus some. The data show about 70,000 clones, roughly 89% seen once. The sequenced sample consisted of PBMCs. These receptors were obtained from a woman between 25 and 40 years old in good health and CMV-seronegative.

The V call is TRBV27, the J call TRBJ2-7; TRBD1 matches at 9 bases. V lost 3 bases to trimming and J lost 0 bases; unmatched junction nucleotides: 3. This CDR3 spans 15 amino acids. Germline CDR1 and CDR2: MNHEY and SMNVEV (reference sequence). The CDR3 DNA is TGTGCCAGCAGTTTTAGACAGGGGGACTCCTACGAGCAGTACTTC. Translating it yields CASSFRQGDSYEQYF.

The V gene is TRBV5-3, the J gene TRBJ1-5, with D tentatively TRBD1 (6 bases). TRBV5-3 is designated an ORF whose function remains uncertain. Trimming took off 4 bases at V and 0 bases at J, with 17 bases between the two ends. This CDR3 region has 17 residues. CDR3 region: CARSPDDRPYSNQPQHF. The CDR3 nucleotides read TGTGCCAGAAGCCCGGACGACAGGCCGTATAGCAATCAGCCCCAGCATTTT.

The CDR3 loop reads CAISETGGANEKLFF. CDR3 sequence (DNA): TGTGCCATCAGTGAAACAGGGGGGGCTAATGAAAAACTGTTTTTT. The gene calls are TRBV10-3 and TRBJ1-4, with 8 nucleotides matching TRBD1. Per the germline V gene, CDR1 is ENHRY and CDR2 is SYGVKD. The J segment lost 3 bases and the V segment lost 3 bases, leaving 3 bases of the junction unmatched. CDR3 length equals 15 residues.

This clone was detected a few times. The chain employs TRBV15 and TRBJ2-1; the match to TRBD1 covers 8 bases. Germline V CDR1 and CDR2: LNHNV, YYDKDF (reference sequence). The V and J ends lost 2 bases and 2 bases, in that order; junction bases with no gene match: 5. The CDR3 sequence is 16 residues long. The CDR3 DNA sequence: TGTGCCACCAGCAGAACCGGGACAGGAACCTACAATGAGCAGTTCTTC. This codes for CATSRTGTGTYNEQFF.

V is TRBV5-6 and J is TRBJ2-7; D possibly corresponds to TRBD1 (6 bases). Germline-derived CDR1 and CDR2 are SGHDT and YYEEEE. The CDR3 is 15 residues long. Trimming took off 3 bases at V and 8 bases at J, with 21 bases between the two ends. CDR3 in DNA: TGTGCCAGCAGCTCAAGAATCCTAAATACAGGGCAGCAGTACTTC. This sequence encodes CASSSRILNTGQQYF.

This sequence joins TRBV7-2 and TRBJ1-2; D possibly corresponds to TRBD1 (6 bases). The V gene lost 4 bases and the J gene lost 0 bases, with 15 bases spanning the gap. CDR1 is SGHTA and CDR2 is FQGNSA in the germline V gene. CDR3 length: 16 amino acids. The CDR3 loop reads CASSSTGYSANYGYTF. As DNA, the CDR3 is TGTGCCAGCAGCTCTACAGGGTATTCCGCTAACTATGGCTACACCTTC.

The V and J genes are TRBV11-2 and TRBJ2-5, with D possibly being TRBD2 (5 bases). This CDR3 spans 13 amino acids. Germline-derived CDR1 and CDR2 are SGHAT and FQNNGV. With 3 bases removed from V and 11 bases from J, the gap between germline ends came to 16 bases. DNA for the CDR3: TGTGCCAGCAGCTTCCGGGGAAGGGTGGAGCAGTACTTC. It encodes CASSFRGRVEQYF.

J is TRBJ1-5 and V is TRBV19, with 8 bases identical to TRBD1. Trimming cost V 5 bases and J 0 bases; bases outside gene matches: 3. The V gene's germline CDR1 is LNHDA and CDR2 SQIVND (reference sequence). The CDR3 runs to 15 residues. CDR3 in DNA: TGTGCCAGTAGTGTGGACAGGGATAGCAATCAGCCCCAGCATTTT. Protein product: CASSVDRDSNQPQHF.

The rearrangement joins TRBV19 to TRBJ1-2, with D perhaps TRBD1 (5 bases). The CDR3 extends over 13 amino acids. Germline V gives CDR1 LNHDA, CDR2 SQIVND (reference sequence). V was trimmed by 6 bases and J by 9 bases, leaving 17 bases between them. The CDR3 bases are TGTGCCAGTAGCCAGCAGGGCAAAGGAAGCTACACCTTC. This encodes CASSQQGKGSYTF.

The CDR3 nucleotides read TGTGCAAGTCGCCTAACTTTAGCGGGAGGACGGTACGAGCAGTACTTC. Residues: CASRLTLAGGRYEQYF. The J gene is TRBJ2-7, the V gene TRBV12-2; TRBD2, as called in the table, went unchecked against the DNA. TRBV12-2 is listed as a pseudogene. The CDR3 covers 16 residues.

J is TRBJ2-7 and V is TRBV28, with 7 bases lining up with TRBD1. The CDR3 contains 14 residues. Trimming cost V 3 bases and J 5 bases; bases outside gene matches: 7. The germline V gene encodes CDR1 MDHEN and CDR2 SYDVKM. This CDR3 reads CASSFNRGKDEQYF. For the CDR3, the DNA is TGTGCCAGCAGTTTTAACAGGGGAAAAGACGAGCAGTACTTC.

The V call is TRBV19, the J call TRBJ1-2; D remains ambiguous. V was pared by 1 base and J by 8 bases, with 14 bases between. The CDR3 extends over 14 amino acids. The germline gives CDR1 LNHDA, CDR2 SQIVND (reference sequence). CDR3 loop: CASSIVPGGGGYTF. CDR3 in DNA: TGTGCCAGTAGTATAGTACCAGGAGGAGGGGGCTACACCTTC.

The DNA of the CDR3 is TGTGCCAGCAGCCCTGGGACAGCCAGCACGACTAACTATGGCTACACCTTC. Encoded protein: CASSPGTASTTNYGYTF. The rearrangement joins TRBV7-3 to TRBJ1-2, with 7 bases identical to TRBD1. The ends lost 5 bases at V and 0 bases at J; junction bases unmatched: 12. CDR1 and CDR2 (germline): SGHTA, FQGTGA. CDR3 length: 17 amino acids.

This chain uses TRBV7-8 with TRBJ2-7; 8 nucleotides agree with TRBD1. This CDR3 spans 13 amino acids. Germline loops: CDR1 SGHVS, CDR2 FQNEAQ. Trimming at V came to 6 bases and at J to 3 bases, leaving 4 bases not matched to a gene. In DNA form, the CDR3 reads TGTGCCAGCAGGGAAGGGACAGGCTACGAGCAGTACTTC. Its translation is CASREGTGYEQYF.

The rearrangement joins TRBV5-8 to TRBJ2-3; D unresolved. The CDR3 runs to 14 residues. Germline-derived CDR1 and CDR2 are SGHTS and YDEGEE. V gave up 0 bases and J gave up 0 bases, with 5 bases separating them. CDR3 loop: CASSLGRSTDTQYF. CDR3 DNA: TGTGCCAGCAGCTTGGGTCGGAGCACAGATACGCAGTATTTT.

This rearrangement joins TRBV9 to TRBJ2-3; no clear D gene. The CDR3 contains 13 residues. CDR1 is SGDLS and CDR2 is YYNGEE in the germline V gene. V dropped 7 bases and J dropped 2 bases, with 11 bases sitting between them. CDR3 protein: CASSVPTTDTQYF. As DNA, the CDR3 is TGTGCCAGCTCTGTCCCTACCACAGATACGCAGTATTTT. Based on the CDR3 plus reference TRBV9 and TRBJ2-3, the full variable domain is DSGVTQTPKHLITATGQRVTLRCSPRSGDLSVYWYQQSLDQGLQFLIQYYNGEERAKGNILERFSAQQFPDLHSELNLSSLELGDSALYFCASSVPTTDTQYFGPGTRLTVL.

The chain couples TRBV27 to TRBJ2-1, with 7 positions matching TRBD2. Germline loops: CDR1 MNHEY, CDR2 SMNVEV (reference sequence). With 3 bases clipped from V and 4 bases from J, the junction kept 9 bases outside the gene matches. CDR3 length: 16 residues. The CDR3 here is CASSLVGGSPYNEQFF. CDR3 nucleotide sequence: TGTGCCAGCAGTTTGGTAGGCGGGAGTCCTTACAATGAGCAGTTCTTC.

The chain couples TRBV4-3 to TRBJ1-2, with a possible D match to TRBD1 (6 bases). The germline V gene has CDR1 LGHNA and CDR2 YSLEER. V was shortened by 3 bases and J by 6 bases, with 17 bases between the two germline ends. This CDR3 comprises 15 residues. As DNA, the CDR3 is TGCGCCAGCAGCCAGCTTCGTCGGGAGGGGGATGGCTACACCTTC. The encoded protein is CASSQLRREGDGYTF.

V is TRBV6-1 and J is TRBJ1-1; D uncertain. Between the trimmed V and J ends, which lost 4 bases and 1 base, there was a span of 10 bases. The CDR3 runs to 14 residues. Germline lookup yields CDR1 MNHNS and CDR2 SASEGT. The CDR3 nucleotides read TGTGCCAGCAGTGTAGAGGGTTGGAACACTGAAGCTTTCTTT. It specifies CASSVEGWNTEAFF.

The chain employs TRBV7-9 and TRBJ2-7; D ambiguous. V was cut by 8 bases and J by 1 base, with 12 bases left in between. Germline values: CDR1 SEHNR, CDR2 FQNEAQ (reference sequence). The CDR3 consists of 13 residues. CDR3 region: CASSRGSSYEQYF. Here the CDR3 DNA reads TGTGCCAGCTCTAGAGGCAGTTCCTACGAGCAGTACTTC.

This chain joins TRBV7-9 and TRBJ2-1; tentatively, D is TRBD2 (6 bases). V was clipped by 5 bases and J by 10 bases, with 12 bases between them. This CDR3 region has 12 residues. Germline V gene data show CDR1 as SEHNR and CDR2 as FQNEAQ (reference sequence). The CDR3 protein is CASSPWTMEQFF. For the CDR3, the DNA is TGTGCCAGCAGCCCGTGGACTATGGAGCAGTTCTTC.

The genes are TRBV28 and TRBJ2-7, with D possibly being TRBD2 (6 bases). V was clipped by 7 bases and J by 7 bases, with 14 bases between them. The CDR3 contains 12 residues. CDR1 and CDR2 from the germline V gene are MDHEN and SYDVKM. The CDR3 bases are TGTGCCAGCATGGGCCGGGGGAGGGAGCAGTACTTC. It is translated as CASMGRGREQYF.